The clone carrying this T cell receptor (beta chain) was recorded at least ten times. This specimen belongs to a study of neurological immune-mediated disorders. Trimming stripped 1 base from V and 1 base from J, with 8 bases between. From germline, CDR1 is SGHRS and CDR2 YFSETQ. This CDR3 region has 15 residues. Each TCR transcript was tagged with a 10-nucleotide random UMI during 5'RACE. TCRdb re-derived calls from the 5' RACE reads in MiXCR, one entry per CDR3 protein. In the table there are 65,000 to 90,000 distinct CDR3 sequences, about a tenth of which are singletons. A blood bank in Maryland, USA, provided the volunteers who served as healthy controls. Source material was 2 million unsorted PBMCs, stored at -80 °C in RNAlater.

Sequenced input: PBMCs. The clonotype was recovered from a man aged 35-49 years in good health. The V gene is TRBV5-1, the J gene TRBJ2-2; D is uncertain. The CDR3 spells CASSLYQRNTGELFF. The CDR3 region has the DNA TGCGCCAGCAGCTTGTATCAGAGGAACACCGGGGAGCTGTTTTTT.